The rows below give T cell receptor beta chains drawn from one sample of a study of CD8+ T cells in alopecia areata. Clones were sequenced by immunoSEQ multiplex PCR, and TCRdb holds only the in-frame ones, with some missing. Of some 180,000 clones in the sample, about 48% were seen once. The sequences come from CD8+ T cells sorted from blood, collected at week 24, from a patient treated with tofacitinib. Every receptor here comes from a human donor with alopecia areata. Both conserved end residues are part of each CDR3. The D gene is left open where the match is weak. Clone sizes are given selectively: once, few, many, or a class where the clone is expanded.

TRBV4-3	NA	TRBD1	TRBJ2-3	CASSHDDRDRARDTQYF	TGCGCCAGCAGCCACGACGACCGGGACAGGGCAAGGGATACGCAGTATTTT
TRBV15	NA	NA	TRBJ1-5	CATGSPASNQPQHF	TGTGCCACCGGGAGCCCGGCAAGCAATCAGCCCCAGCATTTT
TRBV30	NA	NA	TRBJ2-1	CAWTDDYYNEQFF	TGTGCCTGGACAGACGATTACTACAATGAGCAGTTCTTC
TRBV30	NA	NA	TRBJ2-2	CAWSWDVTKIGELFF	TGTGCCTGGAGTTGGGACGTCACAAAGATTGGGGAGCTGTTTTTT
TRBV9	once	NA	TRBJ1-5	CASSVAGGAGQPQHF	TGTGCCAGCAGCGTAGCAGGTGGGGCAGGCCAGCCCCAGCATTTT
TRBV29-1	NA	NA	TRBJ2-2	CSVEANTNTGELFF	TGCAGCGTTGAAGCCAATACGAACACCGGGGAGCTGTTTTTT
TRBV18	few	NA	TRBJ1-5	CASSGTSEPQHF	TGTGCCAGCTCAGGGACGTCGGAGCCCCAGCATTTT
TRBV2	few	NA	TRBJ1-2	CASNGQAPGYTF	TGTGCCAGCAACGGCCAGGCTCCTGGCTACACCTTC
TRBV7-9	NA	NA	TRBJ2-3	CASSLVGGQDTQYF	TGTGCCAGCAGCTTAGTTGGAGGCCAAGATACGCAGTATTTT
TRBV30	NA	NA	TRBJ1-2	CAWRDSYGYTF	TGTGCCTGGAGAGACTCCTATGGCTACACCTTC
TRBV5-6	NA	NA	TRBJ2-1	CASSLEGVSYNEQFF	TGTGCCAGCAGCTTGGAAGGGGTCTCCTACAATGAGCAGTTCTTC
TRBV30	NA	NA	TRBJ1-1	CAWTRSMNTEAFF	TGTGCCTGGACCCGGAGCATGAACACTGAAGCTTTCTTT
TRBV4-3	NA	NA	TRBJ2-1	CASSQDRLDEQFF	TGCGCCAGCAGCCAAGATAGGCTGGATGAGCAGTTCTTC
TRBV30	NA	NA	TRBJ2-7	CAGGHVGGSYEQYF	TGTGCCGGGGGGCATGTGGGGGGATCCTACGAGCAGTACTTC
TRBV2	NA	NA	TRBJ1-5	CASSQVEGARNQPQHF	TGTGCCAGCAGTCAGGTTGAAGGGGCGCGGAATCAGCCCCAGCATTTT
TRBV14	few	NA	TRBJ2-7	CASSQDPAEQYF	TGTGCCAGCAGCCAAGATCCTGCCGAGCAGTACTTC
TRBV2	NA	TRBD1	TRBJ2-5	CASMPGQGETQYF	TGTGCCAGCATGCCGGGACAGGGAGAGACCCAGTACTTC
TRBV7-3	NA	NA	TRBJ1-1	CASSPTGNTEAFF	TGTGCCAGCAGCCCGACAGGGAACACTGAAGCTTTCTTT
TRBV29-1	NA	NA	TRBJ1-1	CSVRRNTEAFF	TGCAGCGTTCGAAGGAACACTGAAGCTTTCTTT
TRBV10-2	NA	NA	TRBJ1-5	CASSEQRGAQPQHF	TGCGCCAGCAGTGAGCAACGAGGCGCCCAGCCCCAGCATTTT
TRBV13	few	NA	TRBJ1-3	CASSFPREHSGNTIYF	TGTGCCAGCAGCTTTCCCCGGGAGCACTCTGGAAACACCATATATTTT
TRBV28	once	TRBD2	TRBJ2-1	CASSFPGTSVGEQFF	TGTGCCAGCAGTTTTCCGGGGACTAGCGTCGGGGAGCAGTTCTTC
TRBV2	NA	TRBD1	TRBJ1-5	CASQREGGQPQHF	TGTGCCAGCCAAAGGGAAGGGGGCCAGCCCCAGCATTTT
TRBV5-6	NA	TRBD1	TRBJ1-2	CASSSGTGVNYGYTF	TGTGCCAGCAGCTCCGGGACAGGGGTTAACTATGGCTACACCTTC
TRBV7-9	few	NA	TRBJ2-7	CASSLDGSSYEQYF	TGTGCCAGCAGCTTAGATGGCTCCAGCTACGAGCAGTACTTC
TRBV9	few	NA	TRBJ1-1	CASSPQGQGLYTEAFF	TGTGCCAGCAGCCCTCAAGGGCAGGGGCTGTACACTGAAGCTTTCTTT
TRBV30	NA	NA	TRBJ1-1	CAWSVTGMNTEAFF	TGTGCCTGGAGTGTAACCGGGATGAACACTGAAGCTTTCTTT
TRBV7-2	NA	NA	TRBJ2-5	CASSPGTIVDQYF	TGTGCCAGCAGCCCCGGGACAATTGTGGACCAGTACTTC
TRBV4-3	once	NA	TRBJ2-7	CASSQDRGLYEQYF	TGCGCCAGCAGCCAAGATCGGGGGCTCTACGAGCAGTACTTC
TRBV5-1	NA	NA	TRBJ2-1	CASSLEGHNEQFF	TGCGCCAGCAGCTTGGAAGGGCACAATGAGCAGTTCTTC
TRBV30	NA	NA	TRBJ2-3	CAWIRGSSTDTQYF	TGTGCCTGGATCCGGGGGTCAAGCACAGATACGCAGTATTTT
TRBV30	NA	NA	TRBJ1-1	CAWSKEQTTEAFF	TGTGCCTGGAGTAAGGAACAGACCACTGAAGCTTTCTTT
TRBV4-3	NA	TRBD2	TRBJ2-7	CASSQGTSGGYEQYF	TGCGCCAGCAGCCAGGGGACTAGCGGGGGATACGAGCAGTACTTC
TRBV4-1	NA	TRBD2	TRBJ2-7	CASSQDPGGTYEQYF	TGCGCCAGCAGCCAAGATCCGGGGGGGACCTACGAGCAGTACTTC
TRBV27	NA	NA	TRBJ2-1	CASSLSRGLEQFF	TGTGCCAGCAGTTTATCTAGAGGGCTTGAGCAGTTCTTC
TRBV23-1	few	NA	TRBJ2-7	CASSRSLRDGSSYEQYF	TGCGCCAGCAGTCGATCTCTCCGGGACGGGAGCTCCTACGAGCAGTACTTC
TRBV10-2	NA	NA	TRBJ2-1	CASREGTPQFF	TGCGCCAGCAGAGAAGGGACACCTCAGTTCTTC
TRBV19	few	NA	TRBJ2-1	CASSLKWGSEQFF	TGTGCCAGTAGTTTAAAATGGGGGAGTGAGCAGTTCTTC
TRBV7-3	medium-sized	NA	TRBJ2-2	CASSLIGTGELFF	TGTGCCAGCAGCTTAATCGGGACCGGGGAGCTGTTTTTT
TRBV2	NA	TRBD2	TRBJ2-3	CASSVGTREDTQYF	TGTGCCAGCAGCGTCGGGACTAGAGAAGATACGCAGTATTTT
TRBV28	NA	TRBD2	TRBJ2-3	CASSQTSGPSTDTQYF	TGTGCCAGCAGCCAAACTAGCGGACCTAGCACAGATACGCAGTATTTT
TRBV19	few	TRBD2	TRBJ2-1	CASRMTSGGYNEQFF	TGTGCCAGTAGGATGACTAGCGGGGGGTACAATGAGCAGTTCTTC
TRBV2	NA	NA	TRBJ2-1	CAEGGPGANEQFF	TGTGCCGAGGGGGGCCCCGGGGCCAATGAGCAGTTCTTC
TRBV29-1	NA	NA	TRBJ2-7	CSGVGQTYEQYF	TGCAGCGGAGTGGGGCAGACCTACGAGCAGTACTTC
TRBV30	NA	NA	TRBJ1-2	CAWDGLNYGYTF	TGTGCCTGGGATGGGCTTAACTATGGCTACACCTTC
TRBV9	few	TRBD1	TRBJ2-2	CASSVETGVAGELFF	TGTGCCAGCAGCGTAGAGACAGGGGTTGCCGGGGAGCTGTTTTTT
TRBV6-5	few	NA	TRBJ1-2	CASSTLGGDYGYTF	TGTGCCAGCAGCACCCTGGGAGGGGACTATGGCTACACCTTC
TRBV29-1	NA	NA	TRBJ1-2	CSVRDSYGYTF	TGCAGCGTTCGAGACAGTTATGGCTACACCTTC
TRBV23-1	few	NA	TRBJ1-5	CASSQLCPFNQPQHF	TGCGCCAGCAGTCAATTGTGTCCGTTCAATCAGCCCCAGCATTTT
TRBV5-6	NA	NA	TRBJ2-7	CASSLLRGYEQYF	TGTGCCAGCAGCTTGTTAAGGGGCTACGAGCAGTACTTC
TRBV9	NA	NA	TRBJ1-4	CASSEKGGFNEKLFF	TGTGCCAGCAGCGAAAAGGGAGGGTTTAATGAAAAACTGTTTTTT
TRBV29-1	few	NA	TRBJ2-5	CSVDGETQYF	TGCAGCGTTGACGGGGAGACCCAGTACTTC
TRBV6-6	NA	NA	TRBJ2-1	CAKRDTWTDNEQFF	TGTGCCAAGCGGGATACCTGGACAGATAATGAGCAGTTCTTC
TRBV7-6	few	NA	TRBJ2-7	CASSPLAGSYEQYF	TGTGCCAGCAGCCCTCTGGCAGGGTCCTACGAGCAGTACTTC
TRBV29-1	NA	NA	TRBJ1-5	CSRTDSSNQPQHF	TGCAGCCGCACCGACAGTAGCAATCAGCCCCAGCATTTT